Listed below are T cell receptor beta chains from one sample, sequenced in a study of blood T cell repertoires in COVID-19. The method was immunoSEQ multiplex PCR; TCRdb's version includes in-frame clones alone and lacks a portion of them. The sample shows 200,000 to 250,000 clones, over 65% of them seen only once. The material sequenced was PBMCs or T cells enriched from blood (not recorded which). The source is a woman aged 60 to 75 who had recovered from COVID-19. Each CDR3 is given with its conserved first and last residue. Each record gives: J gene, V gene, D gene, clone size, CDR3 DNA, CDR3 protein. The D gene is left open where the match is weak. Some rows mark clone size as missing; the rest say once, few, many or name a class of expanded clone.

>TRBJ1-4|TRBV6-5|TRBD1|NA
TGTGCCAGCAGTTACTGGACAGGAACTAATGAAAAACTGTTTTTT
CASSYWTGTNEKLFF
>TRBJ2-3|TRBV10-3|NA|NA
TGTGCCATCACTCTAGGGGCGGACACAGATACGCAGTATTTT
CAITLGADTDTQYF
>TRBJ1-4|TRBV27|NA|NA
TGTGCCAGCGCGGATGGGAGAGATGAAAAACTGTTTTTT
CASADGRDEKLFF
>TRBJ2-1|TRBV6-1|TRBD1|NA
TGTGCCAGCAGTGACCCCGGGACAGGGGGCAATGAGCAGTTCTTC
CASSDPGTGGNEQFF
>TRBJ1-6|TRBV7-8|NA|NA
TGTGCCAGCAGCGTGGACTATAATAATTCACCCCTCCACTTT
CASSVDYNNSPLHF
>TRBJ1-2|TRBV19|TRBD1|NA
TGTGCCAGTAGTACGACAGGGGAGGGCTATGGCTACACCTTC
CASSTTGEGYGYTF
>TRBJ2-5|TRBV28|TRBD1|NA
TGTGCCAGCTGGGACAGGGGCGTTGAGACCCAGTACTTC
CASWDRGVETQYF
>TRBJ2-3|TRBV6-4|TRBD1|few
TGTGCCAGCAGTGATTCCGGGACAGCCCAGTTCGGTACGCAGTATTTT
CASSDSGTAQFGTQYF
>TRBJ2-7|TRBV7-9|TRBD2|NA
TGTGCCAGCAGCTTAGTTTTAGCGGGGGGAACCTACGAGCAGTACTTC
CASSLVLAGGTYEQYF
>TRBJ1-2|TRBV6-5|TRBD1|once
TGTGCCAGCACCCTGGACAGGGGTTCAGGTGGCTACACCTTC
CASTLDRGSGGYTF
>TRBJ1-1|TRBV4-1|NA|NA
TGCGCCAGCAGCCAAGCCTCAGGGTTGAACACTGAAGCTTTCTTT
CASSQASGLNTEAFF
>TRBJ2-1|TRBV7-6|TRBD2|NA
TGTGCCAGCAGCTTAGGTCGGGTAGCGGGGTACAATGAGCAGTTCTTC
CASSLGRVAGYNEQFF
>TRBJ1-3|TRBV5-1|NA|NA
TGCGCCAGCAGCTTGGATGGGGCAGGACGAAACACCATATATTTT
CASSLDGAGRNTIYF
>TRBJ1-5|TRBV7-6|NA|NA
TGTGCCAGCAGCCGCTACGGGACTTTTAGCAATCAGCCCCAGCATTTT
CASSRYGTFSNQPQHF
>TRBJ2-7|TRBV2|TRBD1|NA
TGTGCCAGCAGCCCGGACAGGGCTTCCTACGAGCAGTACTTC
CASSPDRASYEQYF
>TRBJ1-1|TRBV6-4|NA|NA
TGTGCCAGCAGTGACTCTCGAGGGGGTAGGAACACTGAAGCTTTCTTT
CASSDSRGGRNTEAFF
>TRBJ2-2|TRBV3-1/TRBV3-2|NA|NA
TGTGCCAGCAGCCAAGACACCGTCCGGTCCGGGGAGCTGTTTTTT
CASSQDTVRSGELFF
>TRBJ2-5|TRBV11-1|TRBD2|NA
TGTGCCAGCAGCATGCGGGGGGGATTTTTGGAGACCCAGTACTTC
CASSMRGGFLETQYF
>TRBJ2-7|TRBV7-2|NA|few
TGTGCCAGCAGCTTAACACTTTACAGGGCCCGGGGCTACGAGCAGTACTTC
CASSLTLYRARGYEQYF
>TRBJ2-7|TRBV6-5|TRBD2|NA
TGTGCCAGCAGCAGTCCGGGACTAGCGGTCGAGCAGTACTTC
CASSSPGLAVEQYF
>TRBJ1-4|TRBV18|TRBD1|NA
TGTGCCAGCTCACGGGACAGCACAACTAATGAAAAACTGTTTTTT
CASSRDSTTNEKLFF
>TRBJ1-3|TRBV5-4|NA|NA
TGTGCCAGCAGCTTTGATCCAGGGGCCTCTGGAAACACCATATATTTT
CASSFDPGASGNTIYF
>TRBJ2-3|TRBV20-1|NA|NA
TGCAGTGCTATCATACTAGATACGCAGTATTTT
CSAIILDTQYF
>TRBJ2-1|TRBV3-1/TRBV3-2|NA|NA
TGTGCCAGCAGCCAAGACTTTGTTGTCAATGAGCAGTTCTTC
CASSQDFVVNEQFF
>TRBJ1-2|TRBV30|NA|NA
TGTGCCTGGAGTTCTCGAGCCTATGGCTACACCTTC
CAWSSRAYGYTF